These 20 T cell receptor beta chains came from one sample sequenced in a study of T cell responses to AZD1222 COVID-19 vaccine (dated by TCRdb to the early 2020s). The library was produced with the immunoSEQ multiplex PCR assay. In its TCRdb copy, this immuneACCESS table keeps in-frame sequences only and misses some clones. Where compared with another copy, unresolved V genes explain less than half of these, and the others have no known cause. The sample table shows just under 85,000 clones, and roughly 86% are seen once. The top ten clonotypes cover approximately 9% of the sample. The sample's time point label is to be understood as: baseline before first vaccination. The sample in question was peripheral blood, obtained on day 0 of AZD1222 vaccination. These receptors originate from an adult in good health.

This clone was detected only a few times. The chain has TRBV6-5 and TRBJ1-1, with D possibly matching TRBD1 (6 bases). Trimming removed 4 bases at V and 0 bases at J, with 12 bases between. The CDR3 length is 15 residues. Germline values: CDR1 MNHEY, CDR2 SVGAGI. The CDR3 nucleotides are TGTGCCAGCAGTTGGAACAGGGACGTGAACACTGAAGCTTTCTTT. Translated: CASSWNRDVNTEAFF.

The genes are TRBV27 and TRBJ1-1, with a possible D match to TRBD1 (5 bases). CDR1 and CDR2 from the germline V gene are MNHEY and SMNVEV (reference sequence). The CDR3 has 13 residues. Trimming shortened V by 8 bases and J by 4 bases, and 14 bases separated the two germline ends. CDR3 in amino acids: CASGRPGGTEAFF. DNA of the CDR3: TGTGCCAGCGGGCGCCCCGGGGGCACTGAAGCTTTCTTT.

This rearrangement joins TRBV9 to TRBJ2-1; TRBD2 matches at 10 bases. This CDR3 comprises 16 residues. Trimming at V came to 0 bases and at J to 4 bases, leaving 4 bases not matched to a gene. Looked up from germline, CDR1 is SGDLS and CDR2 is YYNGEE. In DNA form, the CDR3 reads TGTGCCAGCAGCGTAGGCCTAGCGGGAGCTTACAATGAGCAGTTCTTC. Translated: CASSVGLAGAYNEQFF.

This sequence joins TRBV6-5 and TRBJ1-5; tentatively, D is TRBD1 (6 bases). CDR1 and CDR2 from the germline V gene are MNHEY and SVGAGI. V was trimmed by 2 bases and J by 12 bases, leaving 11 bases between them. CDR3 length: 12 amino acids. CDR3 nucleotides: TGTGCCAGCAGTTACAGCGGGGGGCTCCAGCATTTT. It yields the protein CASSYSGGLQHF.

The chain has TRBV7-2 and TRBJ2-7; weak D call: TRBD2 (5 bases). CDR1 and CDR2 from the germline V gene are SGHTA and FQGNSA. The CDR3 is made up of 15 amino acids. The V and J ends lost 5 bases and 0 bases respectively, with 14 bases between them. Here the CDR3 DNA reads TGTGCCAGCAGCCCCCTAATCGGGAACTCCTACGAGCAGTACTTC. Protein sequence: CASSPLIGNSYEQYF.

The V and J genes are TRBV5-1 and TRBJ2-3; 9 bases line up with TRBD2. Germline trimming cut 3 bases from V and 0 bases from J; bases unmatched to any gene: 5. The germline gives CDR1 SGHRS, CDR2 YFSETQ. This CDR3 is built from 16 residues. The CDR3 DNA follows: TGCGCCAGCAGCTCAATAGCGGGAGTCAGCACAGATACGCAGTATTTT. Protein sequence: CASSSIAGVSTDTQYF.

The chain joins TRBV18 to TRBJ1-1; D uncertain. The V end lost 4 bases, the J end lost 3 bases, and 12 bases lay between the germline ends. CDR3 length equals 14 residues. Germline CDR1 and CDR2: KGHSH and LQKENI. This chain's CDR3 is CASSQLPGYTEAFF. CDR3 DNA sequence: TGTGCCAGCTCACAGTTACCGGGGTACACTGAAGCTTTCTTT.

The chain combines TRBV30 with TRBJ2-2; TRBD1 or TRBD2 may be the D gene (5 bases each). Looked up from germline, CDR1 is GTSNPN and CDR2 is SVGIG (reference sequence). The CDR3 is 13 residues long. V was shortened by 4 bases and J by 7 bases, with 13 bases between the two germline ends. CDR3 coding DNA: TGTGCCTGGACCGGGACCCCAGGCGGGGAGCTGTTTTTT. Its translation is CAWTGTPGGELFF.

CDR3 coding DNA: TGTGCCAGCAGTTTCGGGTATGGCTACACCTTC. It codes for CASSFGYGYTF. The V call is TRBV12-3 or TRBV12-4, the J call TRBJ1-2; D unresolved. V dropped 3 bases and J dropped 5 bases, with 4 bases sitting between them. The CDR3 contains 11 residues.

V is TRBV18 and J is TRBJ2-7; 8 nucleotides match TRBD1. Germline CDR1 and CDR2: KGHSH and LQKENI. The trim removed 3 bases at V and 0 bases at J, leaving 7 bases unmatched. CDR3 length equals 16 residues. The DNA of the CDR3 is TGTGCCAGCTCACCTCGACAGGGGACGGGCTCCTACGAGCAGTACTTC. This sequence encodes CASSPRQGTGSYEQYF.

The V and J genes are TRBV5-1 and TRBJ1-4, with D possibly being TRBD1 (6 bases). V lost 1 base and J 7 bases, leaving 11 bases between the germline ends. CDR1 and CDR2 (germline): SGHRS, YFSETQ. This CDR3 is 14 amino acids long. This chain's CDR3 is CASSLTGSAEKLFF. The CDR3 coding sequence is TGCGCCAGCAGCTTGACAGGGTCAGCTGAAAAACTGTTTTTT.

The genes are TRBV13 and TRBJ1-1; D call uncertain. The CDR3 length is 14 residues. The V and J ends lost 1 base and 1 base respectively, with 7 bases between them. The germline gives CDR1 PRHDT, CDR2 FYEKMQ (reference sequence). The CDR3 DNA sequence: TGTGCCAGCAGCTTAGTCGGCGGGAACACTGAAGCTTTCTTT. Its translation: CASSLVGGNTEAFF.

CDR3 residues: CASSPDGQLYTEAFF. CDR3 in DNA: TGTGCCAGCTCACCAGACGGACAGCTATATACTGAAGCTTTCTTT. The J gene is TRBJ1-1, the V gene TRBV18, with a weak D call TRBD1 (6 bases). The CDR3 spans 15 residues. Germline V gene sequence: CDR1 KGHSH, CDR2 LQKENI. Trimming left V 2 bases short and J 5 bases short, with 15 bases between.

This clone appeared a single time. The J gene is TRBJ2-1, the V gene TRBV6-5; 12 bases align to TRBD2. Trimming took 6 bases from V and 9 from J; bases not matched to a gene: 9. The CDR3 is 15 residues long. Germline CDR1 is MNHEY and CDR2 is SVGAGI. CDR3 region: CASRLLAGGPTEQFF. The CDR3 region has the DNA TGTGCCAGCAGACTTCTAGCGGGGGGGCCAACTGAGCAGTTCTTC.

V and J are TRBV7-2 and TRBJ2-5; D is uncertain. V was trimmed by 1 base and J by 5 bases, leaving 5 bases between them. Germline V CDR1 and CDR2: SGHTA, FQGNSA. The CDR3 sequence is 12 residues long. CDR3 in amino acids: CASSLGPETQYF. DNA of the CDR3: TGTGCCAGCAGCTTAGGTCCGGAGACCCAGTACTTC. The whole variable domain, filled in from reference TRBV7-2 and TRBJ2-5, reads GAGVSQSPSNKVTEKGKDVELRCDPISGHTALYWYRQSLGQGLEFLIYFQGNSAPDKSGLPSDRFSAERTGGSVSTLTIQRTQQEDSAVYLCASSLGPETQYFGPGTRLLVL.

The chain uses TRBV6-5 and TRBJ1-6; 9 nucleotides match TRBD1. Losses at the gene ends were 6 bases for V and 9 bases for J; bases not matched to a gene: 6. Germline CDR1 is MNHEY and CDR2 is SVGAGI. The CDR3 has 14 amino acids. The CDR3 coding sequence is TGTGCCAGCAGAGGACAGGGGATGGGTTCACCCCTCCACTTT. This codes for CASRGQGMGSPLHF.

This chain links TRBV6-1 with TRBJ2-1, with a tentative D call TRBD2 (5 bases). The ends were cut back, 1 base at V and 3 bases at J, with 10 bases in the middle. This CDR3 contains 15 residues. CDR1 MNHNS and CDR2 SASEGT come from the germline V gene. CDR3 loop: CASSEVTGNYNEQFF. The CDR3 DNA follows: TGTGCCAGCAGTGAAGTTACCGGGAACTACAATGAGCAGTTCTTC.

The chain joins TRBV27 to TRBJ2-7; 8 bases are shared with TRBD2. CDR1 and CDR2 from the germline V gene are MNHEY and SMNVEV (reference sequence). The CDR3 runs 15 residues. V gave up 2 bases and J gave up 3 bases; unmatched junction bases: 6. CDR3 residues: CASSLTLAGYYEQYF. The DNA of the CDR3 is TGTGCCAGCAGTTTAACCCTAGCGGGCTACTACGAGCAGTACTTC.

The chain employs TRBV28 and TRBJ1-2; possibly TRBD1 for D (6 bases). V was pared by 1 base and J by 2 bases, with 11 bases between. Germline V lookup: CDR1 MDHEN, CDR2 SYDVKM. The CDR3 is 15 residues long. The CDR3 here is CASSLSGTQNYGYTF. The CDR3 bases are TGTGCCAGCAGTTTATCCGGGACACAAAACTATGGCTACACCTTC.

The CDR3 sequence is CASSFYAEETQYF. CDR3 bases: TGTGCCAGCAGTTTTTACGCAGAGGAGACCCAGTACTTC. The rearrangement uses TRBV12-3 or TRBV12-4 and TRBJ2-5; D ambiguous. This CDR3 is built from 13 residues. With 3 bases removed from V and 5 bases from J, the gap between germline ends came to 10 bases.